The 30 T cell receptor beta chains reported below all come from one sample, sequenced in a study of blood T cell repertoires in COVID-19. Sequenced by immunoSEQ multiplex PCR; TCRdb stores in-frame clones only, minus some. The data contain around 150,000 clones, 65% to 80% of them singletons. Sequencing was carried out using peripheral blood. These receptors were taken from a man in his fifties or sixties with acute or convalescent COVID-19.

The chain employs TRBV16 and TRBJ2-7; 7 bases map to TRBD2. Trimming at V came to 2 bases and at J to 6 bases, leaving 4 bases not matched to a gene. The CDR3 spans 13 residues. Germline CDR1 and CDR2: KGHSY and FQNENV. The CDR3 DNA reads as TGTGCCAGCAGCCAAGGGAGGGAAGCCGAGCAGTACTTC. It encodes CASSQGREAEQYF. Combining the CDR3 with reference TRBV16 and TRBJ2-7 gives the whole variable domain GEEVAQTPKHLVRGEGQKAKLYCAPIKGHSYVFWYQQVLKNEFKFLISFQNENVFDETGMPKERFSAKCLPNSPCSLEIQATKLEDSAVYFCASSQGREAEQYFGPGTRLTVT.

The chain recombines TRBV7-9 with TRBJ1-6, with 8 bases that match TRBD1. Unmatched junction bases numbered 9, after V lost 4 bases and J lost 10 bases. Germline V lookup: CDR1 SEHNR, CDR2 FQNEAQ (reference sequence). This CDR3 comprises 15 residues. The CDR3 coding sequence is TGTGCCAGCAGCTGGACGGGGCAGGGGGCCTCACCCCTCCACTTT. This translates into CASSWTGQGASPLHF.

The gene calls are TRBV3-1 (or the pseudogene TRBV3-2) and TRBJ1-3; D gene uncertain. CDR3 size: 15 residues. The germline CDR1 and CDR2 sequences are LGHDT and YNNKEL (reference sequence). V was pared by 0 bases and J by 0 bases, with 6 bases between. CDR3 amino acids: CASSQDGTSGNTIYF. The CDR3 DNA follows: TGTGCCAGCAGCCAAGATGGCACCTCTGGAAACACCATATATTTT.

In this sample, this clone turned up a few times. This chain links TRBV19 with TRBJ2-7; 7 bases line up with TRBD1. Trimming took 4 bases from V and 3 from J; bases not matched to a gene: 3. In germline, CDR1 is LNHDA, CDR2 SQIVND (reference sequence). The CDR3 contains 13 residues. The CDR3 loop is CASSRQGDYEQYF. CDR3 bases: TGTGCCAGTAGTAGACAGGGTGACTACGAGCAGTACTTC.

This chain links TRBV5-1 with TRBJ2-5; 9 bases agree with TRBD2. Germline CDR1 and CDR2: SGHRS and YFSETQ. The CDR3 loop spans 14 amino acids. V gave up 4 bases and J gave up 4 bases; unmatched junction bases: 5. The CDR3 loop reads CASSVSGRRETQYF. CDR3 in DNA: TGCGCCAGCAGCGTTAGCGGGAGAAGAGAGACCCAGTACTTC.

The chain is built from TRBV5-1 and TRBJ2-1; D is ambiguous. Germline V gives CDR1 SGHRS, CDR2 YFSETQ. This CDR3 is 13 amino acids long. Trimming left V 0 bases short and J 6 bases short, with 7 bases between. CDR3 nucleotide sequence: TGCGCCAGCAGCTTGGCCCAGTTCAATGAGCAGTTCTTC. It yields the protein CASSLAQFNEQFF.

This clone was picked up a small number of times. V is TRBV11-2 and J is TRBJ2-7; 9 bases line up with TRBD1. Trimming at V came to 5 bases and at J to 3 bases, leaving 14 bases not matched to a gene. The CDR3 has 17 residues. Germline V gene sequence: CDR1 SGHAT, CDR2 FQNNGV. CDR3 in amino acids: CASSGAPGGTGYYEQYF. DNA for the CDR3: TGTGCCAGCAGCGGGGCCCCTGGCGGGACAGGGTACTACGAGCAGTACTTC.

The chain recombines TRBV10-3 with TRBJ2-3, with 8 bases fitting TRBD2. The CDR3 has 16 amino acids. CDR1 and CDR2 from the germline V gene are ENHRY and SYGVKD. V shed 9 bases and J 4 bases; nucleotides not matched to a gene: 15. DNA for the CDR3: TGTGCCATGAGTACCCCTAGCGGGTCGAGATCAGATACGCAGTATTTT. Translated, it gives CAMSTPSGSRSDTQYF.

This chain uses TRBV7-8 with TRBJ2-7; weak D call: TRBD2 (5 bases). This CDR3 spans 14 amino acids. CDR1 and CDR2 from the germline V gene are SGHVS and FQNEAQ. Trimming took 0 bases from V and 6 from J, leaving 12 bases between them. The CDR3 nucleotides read TGTGCCAGCAGCTTAGCGCTCGGGGAAGTCGAGCAGTACTTC. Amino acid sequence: CASSLALGEVEQYF.

Here the CDR3 DNA reads TGCGCCAGCAGCTTGGCACCTAGCAGGGAGACCCAGTACTTC. This sequence encodes CASSLAPSRETQYF. The chain joins TRBV5-1 to TRBJ2-5; possible D gene TRBD2, 5 bases. Per germline, CDR1 SGHRS and CDR2 YFSETQ. V was trimmed by 0 bases and J by 5 bases, leaving 11 bases between them. The CDR3 sequence is 14 residues long.

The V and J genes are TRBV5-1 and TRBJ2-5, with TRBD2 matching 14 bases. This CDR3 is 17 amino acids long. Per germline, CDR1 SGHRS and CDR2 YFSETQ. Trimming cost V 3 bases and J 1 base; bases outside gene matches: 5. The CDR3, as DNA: TGCGCCAGCAGCTCAGAGACTAGCGGGAGGGCCCAAGAGACCCAGTACTTC. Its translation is CASSSETSGRAQETQYF.

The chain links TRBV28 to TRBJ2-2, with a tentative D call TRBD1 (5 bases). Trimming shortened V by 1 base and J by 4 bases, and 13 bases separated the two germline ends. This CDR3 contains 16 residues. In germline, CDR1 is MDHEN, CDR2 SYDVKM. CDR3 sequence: CASSLYTRDSTGELFF. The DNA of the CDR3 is TGTGCCAGCAGTTTATATACCCGCGACAGCACCGGGGAGCTGTTTTTT.

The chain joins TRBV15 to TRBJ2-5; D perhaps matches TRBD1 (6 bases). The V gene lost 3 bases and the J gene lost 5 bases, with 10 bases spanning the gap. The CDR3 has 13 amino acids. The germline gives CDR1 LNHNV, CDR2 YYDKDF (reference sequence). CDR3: CATSSRGMETQYF. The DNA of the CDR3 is TGTGCCACCAGCAGCAGGGGAATGGAGACCCAGTACTTC.

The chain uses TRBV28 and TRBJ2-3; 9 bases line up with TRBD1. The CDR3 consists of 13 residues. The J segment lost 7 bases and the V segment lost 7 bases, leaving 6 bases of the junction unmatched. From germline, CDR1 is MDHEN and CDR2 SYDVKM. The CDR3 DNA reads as TGTGCCAGCACCCGGACAGGGGAAAATACGCAGTATTTT. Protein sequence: CASTRTGENTQYF. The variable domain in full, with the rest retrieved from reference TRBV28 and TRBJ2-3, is DVKVTQSSRYLVKRTGEKVFLECVQDMDHENMFWYRQDPGLGLRLIYFSYDVKMKEKGDIPEGYSVSREKKERFSLILESASTNQTSMYLCASTRTGENTQYFGPGTRLTVL.

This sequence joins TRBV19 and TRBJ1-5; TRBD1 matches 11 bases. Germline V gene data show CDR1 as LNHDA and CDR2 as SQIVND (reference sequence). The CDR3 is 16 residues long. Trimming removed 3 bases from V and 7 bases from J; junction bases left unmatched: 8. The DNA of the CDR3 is TGTGCCAGTAGTATCCGGACAGGGGGCGGGTGGCAGCCCCAGCATTTT. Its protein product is CASSIRTGGGWQPQHF.

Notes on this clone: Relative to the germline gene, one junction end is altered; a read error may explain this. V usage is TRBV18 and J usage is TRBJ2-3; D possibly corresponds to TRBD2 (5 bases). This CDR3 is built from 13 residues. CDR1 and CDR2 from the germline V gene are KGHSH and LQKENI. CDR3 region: CASSNPGGPHGIF. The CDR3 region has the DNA TGTGCCAGCTCAAACCCAGGAGGTCCCCACGGAATTTTT.

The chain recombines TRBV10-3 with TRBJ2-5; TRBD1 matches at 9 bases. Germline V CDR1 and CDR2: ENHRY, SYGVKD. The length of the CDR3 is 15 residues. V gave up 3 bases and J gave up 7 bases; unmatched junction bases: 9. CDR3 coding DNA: TGTGCCATCAGTGAAGGGTCCGGACAGGGGCGGACCCAGTACTTC. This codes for CAISEGSGQGRTQYF.

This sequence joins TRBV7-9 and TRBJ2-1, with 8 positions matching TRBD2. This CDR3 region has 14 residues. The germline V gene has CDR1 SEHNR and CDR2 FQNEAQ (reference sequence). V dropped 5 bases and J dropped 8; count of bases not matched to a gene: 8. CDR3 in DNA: TGTGCCAGCAGCCCCGGGAGGGCCACAGATGAGCAGTTCTTC. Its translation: CASSPGRATDEQFF.

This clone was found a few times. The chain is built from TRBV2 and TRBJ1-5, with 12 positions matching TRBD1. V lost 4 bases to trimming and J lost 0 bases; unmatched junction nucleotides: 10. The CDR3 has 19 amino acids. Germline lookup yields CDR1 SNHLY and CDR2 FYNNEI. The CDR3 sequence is CASSVTGTGGLYSNQPQHF. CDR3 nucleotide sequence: TGTGCCAGCAGTGTGACCGGGACAGGGGGCCTTTATAGCAATCAGCCCCAGCATTTT.

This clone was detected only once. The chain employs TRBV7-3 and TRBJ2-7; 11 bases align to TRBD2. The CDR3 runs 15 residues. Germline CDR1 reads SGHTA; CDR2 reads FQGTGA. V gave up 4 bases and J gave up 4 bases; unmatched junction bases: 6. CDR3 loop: CASSSTGTSGYEQYF. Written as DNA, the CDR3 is TGTGCCAGCAGCTCAACCGGGACTAGCGGTTACGAGCAGTACTTC. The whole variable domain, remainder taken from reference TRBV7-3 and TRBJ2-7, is GAGVSQTPSNKVTEKGKYVELRCDPISGHTALYWYRQSLGQGPEFLIYFQGTGAADDSGLPNDRFFAVRPEGSVSTLKIQRTERGDSAVYLCASSSTGTSGYEQYFGPGTRLTVT.

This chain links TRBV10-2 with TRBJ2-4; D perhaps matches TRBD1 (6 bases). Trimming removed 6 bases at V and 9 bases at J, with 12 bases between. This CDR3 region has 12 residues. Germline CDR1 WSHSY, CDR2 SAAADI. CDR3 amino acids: CASREPRGIQYF. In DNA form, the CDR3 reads TGCGCCAGCAGAGAGCCCAGGGGCATTCAGTACTTC.

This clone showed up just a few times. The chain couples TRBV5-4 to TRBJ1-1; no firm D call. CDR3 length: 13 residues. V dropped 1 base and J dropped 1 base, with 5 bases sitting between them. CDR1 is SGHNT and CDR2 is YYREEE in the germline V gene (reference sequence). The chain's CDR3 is CASSLWANTEAFF. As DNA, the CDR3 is TGTGCCAGCAGCTTGTGGGCGAACACTGAAGCTTTCTTT.

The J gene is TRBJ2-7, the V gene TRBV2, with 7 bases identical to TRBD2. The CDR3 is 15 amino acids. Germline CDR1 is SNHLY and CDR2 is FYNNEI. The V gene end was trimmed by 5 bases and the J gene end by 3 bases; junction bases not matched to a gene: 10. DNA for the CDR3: TGTGCCAGCAGTTGGGGGGAGGGCAGACTCTACGAGCAGTACTTC. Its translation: CASSWGEGRLYEQYF.

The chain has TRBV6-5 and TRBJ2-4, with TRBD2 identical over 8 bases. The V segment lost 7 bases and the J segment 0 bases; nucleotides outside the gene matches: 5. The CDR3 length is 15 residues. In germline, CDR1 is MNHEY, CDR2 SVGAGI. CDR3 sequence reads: CASKPAGVAKNIQYF. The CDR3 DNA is TGTGCCAGCAAACCAGCGGGGGTAGCCAAAAACATTCAGTACTTC.

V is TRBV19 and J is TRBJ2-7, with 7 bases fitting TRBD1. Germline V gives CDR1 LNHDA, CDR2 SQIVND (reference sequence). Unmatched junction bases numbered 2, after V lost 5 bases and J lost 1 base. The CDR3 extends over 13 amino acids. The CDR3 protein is CASSRDSSYEQYF. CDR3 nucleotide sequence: TGTGCCAGTAGTCGGGACAGTTCCTACGAGCAGTACTTC.

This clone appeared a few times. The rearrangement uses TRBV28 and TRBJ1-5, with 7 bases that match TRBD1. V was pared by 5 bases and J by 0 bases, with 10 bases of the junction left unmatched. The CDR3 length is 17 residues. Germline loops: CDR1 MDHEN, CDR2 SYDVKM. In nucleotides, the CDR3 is TGTGCCAGCAGTCCCCCCCCCGGGACAGATAGCAATCAGCCCCAGCATTTT. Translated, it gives CASSPPPGTDSNQPQHF.

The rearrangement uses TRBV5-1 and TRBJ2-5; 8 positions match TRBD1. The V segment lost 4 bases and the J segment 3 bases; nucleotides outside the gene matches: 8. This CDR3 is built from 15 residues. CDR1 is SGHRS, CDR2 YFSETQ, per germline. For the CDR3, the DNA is TGCGCCAGCAGCCGGCAGGGGGCGCGGGAAGAGACCCAGTACTTC. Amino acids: CASSRQGAREETQYF. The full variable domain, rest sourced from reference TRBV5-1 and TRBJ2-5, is KAGVTQTPRYLIKTRGQQVTLSCSPISGHRSVSWYQQTPGQGLQFLFEYFSETQRNKGNFPGRFSGRQFSNSRSEMNVSTLELGDSALYLCASSRQGAREETQYFGPGTRLLVL.

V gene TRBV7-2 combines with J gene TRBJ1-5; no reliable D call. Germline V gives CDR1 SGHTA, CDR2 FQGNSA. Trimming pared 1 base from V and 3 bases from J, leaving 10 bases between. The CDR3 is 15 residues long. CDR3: CASSLVSSTNQPQHF. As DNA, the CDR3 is TGTGCCAGCAGCTTAGTTAGTTCTACCAATCAGCCCCAGCATTTT.

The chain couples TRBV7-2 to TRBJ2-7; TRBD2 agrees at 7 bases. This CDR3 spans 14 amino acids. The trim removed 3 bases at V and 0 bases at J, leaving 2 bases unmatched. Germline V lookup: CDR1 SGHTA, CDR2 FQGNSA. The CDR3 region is CASSFGGGSYEQYF. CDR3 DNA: TGTGCCAGCAGCTTTGGCGGGGGCTCCTACGAGCAGTACTTC.

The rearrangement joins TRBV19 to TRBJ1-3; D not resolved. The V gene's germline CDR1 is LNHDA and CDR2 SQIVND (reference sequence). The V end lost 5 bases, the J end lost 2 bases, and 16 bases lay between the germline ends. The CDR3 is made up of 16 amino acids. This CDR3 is CASSFSTRAAGNTIYF. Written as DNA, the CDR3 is TGTGCCAGTAGTTTCTCCACGCGAGCTGCTGGAAACACCATATATTTT.